The clone carrying this TCR beta chain was counted many times. No antigen is known for it. The data were obtained in a study of T cell repertoires in cytomegalovirus infection. Study overall: Public TCR beta signature analysis indicated the presence of both CMV infection and matching HLA type. Study results and limitations: People with CMV and the relevant HLA were identified by cumulative public TCR beta family frequency. What dominated the ex vivo response were HLA-C-restricted CMV-specific TCR beta clonotypes.

The length of the CDR3 is 15 residues. Germline assignment: CDR1 SEHNR and CDR2 FQNEAQ (reference sequence). J was trimmed by 1 base and V by 1 base; bases with no gene match: 3. TCRdb re-analysed the reads in MiXCR, keeping a single row per CDR3 protein. Of fewer than 85,000 distinct CDR3 sequences in the sample, over 3.5% are singletons; the top ten hold roughly a fifth. The source is a human donor in good health (CMV status not recorded). Some clones in this sample may be carry-over from other donors' samples. Sequencing input: PBMCs. The chain combines TRBV7-9 with TRBJ1-1, with 7 nucleotides matching TRBD1. Here the CDR3 DNA reads TGTGCCAGCAGCTTAGAAGGGGGCACGAACACTGAAGCTTTCTTT. Encoded protein: CASSLEGGTNTEAFF. The complete variable domain, with remaining parts taken from reference TRBV7-9 and TRBJ1-1, reads DTGVSQNPRHKITKRGQNVTFRCDPISEHNRLYWYRQTLGQGPEFLTYFQNEAQLEKSRLLSDRFSAERPKGSFSTLEIQRTEQGDSAMYLCASSLEGGTNTEAFFGQGTRLTVV.